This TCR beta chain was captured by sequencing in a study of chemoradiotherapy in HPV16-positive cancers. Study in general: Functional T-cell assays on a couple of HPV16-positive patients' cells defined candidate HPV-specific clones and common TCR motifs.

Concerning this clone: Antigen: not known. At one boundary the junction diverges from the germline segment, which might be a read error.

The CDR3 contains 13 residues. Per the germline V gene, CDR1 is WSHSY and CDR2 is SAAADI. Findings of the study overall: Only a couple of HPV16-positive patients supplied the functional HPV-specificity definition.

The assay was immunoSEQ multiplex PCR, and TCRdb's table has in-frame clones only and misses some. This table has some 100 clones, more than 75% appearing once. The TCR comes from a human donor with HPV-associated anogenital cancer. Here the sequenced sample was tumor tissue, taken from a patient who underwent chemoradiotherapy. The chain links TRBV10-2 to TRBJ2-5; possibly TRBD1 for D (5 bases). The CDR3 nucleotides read TGCGCCCGCAGTCGTGGGGCGCTAGAGACCCAGTACTTC. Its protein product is CARSRGALETQYF.